This TCR beta chain was documented in a study of CD8 T cells in Susac syndrome (dated by TCRdb to about 2019). Concerning the study at large: Among the Susac syndrome patients who were sequenced, clinically active disease was present in about six and clinical remission was observed in roughly eight. Susac syndrome patients were therapy-naive, on corticosteroids (some also receiving IVIg), or on IVIg alone at blood withdrawal. Repertoire sequencing was used to test whether CD8+ T cell activation and differentiation in Susac syndrome was antigen driven. The clonality of the CD8+ T cell repertoire was compared across about 12 healthy donors, roughly 14 Susac syndrome patients and under 17 multiple sclerosis patients. Overall study results and their limits: Clonal expansion was observed in Susac syndrome CD8+ repertoires, with the highest expansion in CD8+ TEMRA cells and greater expansion in clinically active than in remitting patients. Roughly 15 Susac-specific public clones were identified in the total CD8+ repertoire, and about 5 Susac-specific public clones were identified in the CD8+ TEMRA repertoire. The number of individuals in the TCR sequencing and HLA analysis was recognized as being relatively small.

Peripheral blood CD8+ and CD4+ T cells from healthy donors, Susac syndrome patients and multiple sclerosis patients were profiled using high-throughput TCR beta sequencing. The Susac syndrome patients fulfilled recently defined diagnostic criteria for either definite or probable disease. Bulk CD8+ and CD4+ T cells were purified by magnetic negative isolation, whereas CD8+ TEMRA cells were enriched by FACS. Blood was drawn into EDTA tubes, processed within 24 hours, and PBMCs were isolated by density gradient centrifugation. PBMCs intended for TCR sequencing were frozen in liquid nitrogen and were later thawed in a 37 degrees C water bath. The sorted or isolated CD4+, CD8+ and CD8+ TEMRA cells reached a purity of at least 90%. Including the terminal cysteine and phenylalanine, the CDR3 comprises 15 residues. The entry retains the CDR3 DNA only, 45 bases that are in frame from base 1. As encoded in the germline V gene, CDR1 is MGHRA while CDR2 is YSYEKL. Trimming takes 0 bases from V and 1 base from J, and the germline ends sit 9 bases apart.

In regard to this clonotype: Its target antigen remains unknown. Base qualities are not at hand, and no much larger clone is one base apart.

RNA was extracted using the RNeasy kit, and about 0.45 to 1 microgram was reverse transcribed with random hexamers. The immunoSEQ multiplex PCR assay, covering 54 Vbeta and 13 Jbeta segments, was used to amplify TCR beta CDR3 regions. PCR amplification bias was corrected by using a synthetic template baseline for primer optimization and computational correction. Regarding the original processing steps: Reads were annotated to V, D and J genes per IMGT and analyzed with immunoSEQ Analyzer, keeping only productive sequences. Clonality was computed as one minus Shannon entropy normalized by log2 of the number of productive unique sequences. Public and private clones were assessed among the 100 most prevalent clones of each patient and control. Clones were defined as Susac-specific if absent from the healthy and MS cohorts, from 900 to 1,300 published viral clones and from other ImmuneACCESS disease sequences. TCRdb handled the public reads itself, with Q25 trimming in fastp and clone calling in MiXCR, and kept productive beta chains. Rows are combined by CDR3 protein, so each entry shows the most common genes and DNA. TCRdb's processing, not the authors' own work, is the source of the V and J calls. Here the sample has 100,000 to 150,000 distinct CDR3 sequences; over 85% occur a single time. The ten largest clones take up about 0.19% of the sample.

This TCR was sampled from a human donor with Susac syndrome. The material sequenced was CD8+ T cells from PBMCs. The chain is made from TRBV4-1 and TRBJ2-5, with no confidently assigned D gene. CDR3 sequence: CASSQDVGTQETQYF. The DNA sequence reads TGCGCCAGCAGCCAAGATGTGGGTACCCAAGAGACCCAGTACTTC.